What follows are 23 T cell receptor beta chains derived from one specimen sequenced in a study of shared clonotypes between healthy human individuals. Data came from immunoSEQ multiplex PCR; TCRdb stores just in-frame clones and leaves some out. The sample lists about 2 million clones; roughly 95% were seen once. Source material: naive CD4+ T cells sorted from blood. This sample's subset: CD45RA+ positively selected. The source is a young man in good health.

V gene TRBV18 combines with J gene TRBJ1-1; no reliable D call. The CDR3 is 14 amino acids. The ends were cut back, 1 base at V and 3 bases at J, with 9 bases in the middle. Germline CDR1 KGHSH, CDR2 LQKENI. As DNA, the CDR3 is TGTGCCAGCTCACCACGGGAGGGCCACACTGAAGCTTTCTTT. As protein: CASSPREGHTEAFF.

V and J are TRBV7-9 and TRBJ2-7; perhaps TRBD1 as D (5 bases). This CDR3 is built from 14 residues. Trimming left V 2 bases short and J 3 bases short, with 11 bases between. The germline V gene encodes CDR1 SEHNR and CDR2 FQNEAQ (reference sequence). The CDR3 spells CASSLQGLDYEQYF. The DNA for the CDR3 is TGTGCCAGCAGCTTACAGGGCCTCGACTACGAGCAGTACTTC.

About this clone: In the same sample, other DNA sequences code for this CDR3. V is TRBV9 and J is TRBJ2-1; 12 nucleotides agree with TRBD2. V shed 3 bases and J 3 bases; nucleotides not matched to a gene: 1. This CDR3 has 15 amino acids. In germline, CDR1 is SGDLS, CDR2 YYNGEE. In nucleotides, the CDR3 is TGTGCCAGCAGCGCGACTAGCGGGAGCTACAATGAGCAGTTCTTC. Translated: CASSATSGSYNEQFF.

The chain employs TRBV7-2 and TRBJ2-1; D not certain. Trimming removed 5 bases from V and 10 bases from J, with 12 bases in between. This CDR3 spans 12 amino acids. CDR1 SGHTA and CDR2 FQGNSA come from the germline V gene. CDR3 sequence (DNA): TGTGCCAGCAGCGATTCTAGTCCCGAGCAGTTCTTC. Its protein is CASSDSSPEQFF.

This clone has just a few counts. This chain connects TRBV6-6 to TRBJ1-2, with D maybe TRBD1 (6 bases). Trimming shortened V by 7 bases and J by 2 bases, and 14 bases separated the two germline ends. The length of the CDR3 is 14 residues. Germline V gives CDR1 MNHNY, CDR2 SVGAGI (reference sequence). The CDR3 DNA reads TGTGCCAGCACCACGGACAGTCCAAACTATGGCTACACCTTC. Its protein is CASTTDSPNYGYTF.

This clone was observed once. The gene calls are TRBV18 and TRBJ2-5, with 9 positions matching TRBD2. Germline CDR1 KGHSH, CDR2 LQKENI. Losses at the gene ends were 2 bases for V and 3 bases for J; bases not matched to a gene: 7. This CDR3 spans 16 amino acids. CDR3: CASSPGIAGEKETQYF. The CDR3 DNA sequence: TGTGCCAGCTCACCAGGAATAGCGGGGGAGAAAGAGACCCAGTACTTC.

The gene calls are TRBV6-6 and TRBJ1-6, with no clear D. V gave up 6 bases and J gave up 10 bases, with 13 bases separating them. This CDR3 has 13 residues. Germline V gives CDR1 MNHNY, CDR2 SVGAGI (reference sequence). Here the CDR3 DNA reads TGTGCCAGCAGGGACGACCTCCCCTCACCCCTCCACTTT. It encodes CASRDDLPSPLHF.

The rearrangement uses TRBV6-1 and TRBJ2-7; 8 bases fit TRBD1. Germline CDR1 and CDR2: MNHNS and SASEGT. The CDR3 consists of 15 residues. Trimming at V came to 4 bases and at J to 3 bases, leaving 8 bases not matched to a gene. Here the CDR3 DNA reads TGTGCCAGCAGTGTTCAGACAGGGGTCGGCTACGAGCAGTACTTC. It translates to CASSVQTGVGYEQYF.

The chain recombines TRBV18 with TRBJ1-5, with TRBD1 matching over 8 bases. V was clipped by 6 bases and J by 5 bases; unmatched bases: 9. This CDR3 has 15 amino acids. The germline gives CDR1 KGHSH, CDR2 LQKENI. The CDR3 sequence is CASSQSTGEDQPQHF. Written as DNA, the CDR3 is TGTGCCAGCTCGCAGTCGACAGGGGAAGATCAGCCCCAGCATTTT.

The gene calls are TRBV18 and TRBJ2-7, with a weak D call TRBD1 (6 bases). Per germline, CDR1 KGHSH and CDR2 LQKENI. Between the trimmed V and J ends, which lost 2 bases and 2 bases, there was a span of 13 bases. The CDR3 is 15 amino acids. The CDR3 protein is CASSPGQGQTYEQYF. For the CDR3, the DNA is TGTGCCAGCTCACCAGGGCAGGGGCAAACCTACGAGCAGTACTTC.

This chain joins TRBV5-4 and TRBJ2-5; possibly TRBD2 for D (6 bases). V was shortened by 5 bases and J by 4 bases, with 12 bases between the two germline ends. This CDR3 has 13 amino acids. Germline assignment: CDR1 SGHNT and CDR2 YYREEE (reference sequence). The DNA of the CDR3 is TGTGCCAGCAGGAGAATCGGGGGAGAGACCCAGTACTTC. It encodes CASRRIGGETQYF.

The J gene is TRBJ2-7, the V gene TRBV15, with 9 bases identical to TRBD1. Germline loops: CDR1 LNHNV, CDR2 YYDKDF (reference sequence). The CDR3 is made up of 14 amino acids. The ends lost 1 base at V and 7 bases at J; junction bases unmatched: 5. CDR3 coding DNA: TGTGCCACCAGCAGAGGACAGGGGGGAGGAGAGCAGTACTTC. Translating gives CATSRGQGGGEQYF.

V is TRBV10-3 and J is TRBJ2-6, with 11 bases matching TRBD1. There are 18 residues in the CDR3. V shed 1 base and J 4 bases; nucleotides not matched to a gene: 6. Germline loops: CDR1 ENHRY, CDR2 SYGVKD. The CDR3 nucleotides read TGTGCCATCAGTGAGTACGGACAGGGGGCGCAGGGGGCCAACGTCCTGACTTTC. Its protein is CAISEYGQGAQGANVLTF.

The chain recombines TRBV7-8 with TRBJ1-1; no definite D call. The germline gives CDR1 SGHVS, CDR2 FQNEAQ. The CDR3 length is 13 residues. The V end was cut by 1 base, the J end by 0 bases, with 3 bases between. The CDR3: CASSLVVNTEAFF. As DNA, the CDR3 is TGTGCCAGCAGCTTAGTGGTGAACACTGAAGCTTTCTTT.

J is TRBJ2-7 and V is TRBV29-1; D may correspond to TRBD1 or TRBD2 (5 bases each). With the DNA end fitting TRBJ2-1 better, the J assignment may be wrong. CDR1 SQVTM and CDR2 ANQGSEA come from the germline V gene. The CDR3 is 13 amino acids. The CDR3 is CSAGPRRINEQFF. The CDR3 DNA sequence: TGCAGCGCGGGACCCCGCCGAATCAATGAGCAGTTCTTC.

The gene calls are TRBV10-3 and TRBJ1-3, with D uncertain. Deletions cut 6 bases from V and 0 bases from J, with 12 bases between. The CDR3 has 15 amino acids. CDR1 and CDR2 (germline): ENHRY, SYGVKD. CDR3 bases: TGTGCCATCAGGGATCCGGTCAGCTCTGGAAACACCATATATTTT. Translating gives CAIRDPVSSGNTIYF.

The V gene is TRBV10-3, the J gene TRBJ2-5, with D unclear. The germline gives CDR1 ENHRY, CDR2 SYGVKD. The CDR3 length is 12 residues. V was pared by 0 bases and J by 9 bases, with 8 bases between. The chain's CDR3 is CAISESGDPQYF. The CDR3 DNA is TGTGCCATCAGTGAGTCAGGCGATCCCCAGTACTTC.

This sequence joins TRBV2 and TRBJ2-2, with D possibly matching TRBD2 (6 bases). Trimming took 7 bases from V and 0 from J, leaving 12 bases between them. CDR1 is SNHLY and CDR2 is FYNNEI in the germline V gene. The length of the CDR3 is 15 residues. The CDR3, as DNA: TGTGCCAGCAACCTAAGACTAGCGAACACCGGGGAGCTGTTTTTT. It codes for CASNLRLANTGELFF.

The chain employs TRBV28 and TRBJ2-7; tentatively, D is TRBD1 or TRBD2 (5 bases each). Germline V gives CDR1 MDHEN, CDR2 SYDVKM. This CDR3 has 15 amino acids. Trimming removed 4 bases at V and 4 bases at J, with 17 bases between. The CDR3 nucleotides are TGTGCCAGCAGTTCACAACGCTGGGGGACGTACGAGCAGTACTTC. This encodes CASSSQRWGTYEQYF.

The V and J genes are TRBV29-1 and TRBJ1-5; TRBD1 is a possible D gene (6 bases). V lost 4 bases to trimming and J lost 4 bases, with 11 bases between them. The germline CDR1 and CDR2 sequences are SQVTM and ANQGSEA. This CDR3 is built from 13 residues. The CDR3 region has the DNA TGCAGCGTTGCGGGACATATTAATCAGCCCCAGCATTTT. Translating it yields CSVAGHINQPQHF.

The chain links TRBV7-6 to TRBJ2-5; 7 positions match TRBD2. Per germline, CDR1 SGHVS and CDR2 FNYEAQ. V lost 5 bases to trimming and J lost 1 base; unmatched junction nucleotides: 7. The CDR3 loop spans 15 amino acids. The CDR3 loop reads CASSPTSWSQETQYF. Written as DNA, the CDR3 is TGTGCCAGCAGCCCGACTAGCTGGAGCCAAGAGACCCAGTACTTC.

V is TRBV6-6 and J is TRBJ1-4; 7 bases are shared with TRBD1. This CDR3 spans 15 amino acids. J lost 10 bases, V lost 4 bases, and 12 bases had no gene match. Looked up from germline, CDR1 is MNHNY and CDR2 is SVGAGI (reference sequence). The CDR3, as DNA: TGTGCCAGCAGTTTCTTGACAGGGTTAGGAGGAAAACTGTTTTTT. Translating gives CASSFLTGLGGKLFF.

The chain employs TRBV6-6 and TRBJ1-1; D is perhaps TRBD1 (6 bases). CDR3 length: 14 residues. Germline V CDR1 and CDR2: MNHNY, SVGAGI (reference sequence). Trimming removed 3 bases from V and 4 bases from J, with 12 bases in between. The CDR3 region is CASSYPEGGTEAFF. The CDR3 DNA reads TGTGCCAGCAGTTATCCCGAGGGGGGCACTGAAGCTTTCTTT.